The following is a TCR beta chain sequence with its context. This record belongs to a study of OX40 agonist ivuxolimab in advanced cancers. Across the study: Patients in the trial were receiving intravenous ivuxolimab every 2 weeks, at doses of 0.01 to 10 mg/kg.

The protocol was immunoSEQ multiplex PCR, while the TCRdb copy is restricted to in-frame clones and leaves out a portion. Seen here are around 51,000 clones, around 82% observed once, and the top ten hold about 2.9%. The CDR3 is 15 amino acids. From germline, CDR1 is SGHDT and CDR2 YYEEEE. Trimming removed 2 bases from V and 0 bases from J, with 10 bases in between. The clonotype was recovered from an adult with an advanced solid tumor such as melanoma, head and neck, liver or kidney cancer. This chain joins TRBV5-6 and TRBJ2-3; D assignment may be TRBD1 or TRBD2 (6 bases each). The sample here was CD4+ or CD8+ T cells sorted from blood, taken in a trial of the OX40 agonist ivuxolimab. The CDR3 DNA reads TGTGCCAGCAGCTTAATAGGGGGGAGCACAGATACGCAGTATTTT. This encodes CASSLIGGSTDTQYF.